Listed here is a single T cell receptor beta chain. Its antigen is still unknown. The data derive from a study of T cell responses to AZD1222 COVID-19 vaccine. The protocol was immunoSEQ multiplex PCR, while the TCRdb copy is restricted to in-frame clones and leaves out a portion. The repertoire consists of 150,000 to 200,000 clones, with 70% to 90% occurring once and the leading ten covering 1.6%. CDR1 and CDR2 (germline): MNHEY, SMNVEV (reference sequence). V lost 7 bases and J lost 0, with 13 bases in between. There are 15 residues in the CDR3. Findings and caveats of the study: Donors were largely white British and mainly female; clonal diversity was possibly underestimated.

This receptor was obtained from an adult in good health. Source: peripheral blood, taken on day 0 of AZD1222 vaccination. V and J are TRBV27 and TRBJ1-5; no clear D gene. The CDR3 region has the DNA TGTGCCAGCAAATCGGACCCTGCTAGCAATCAGCCCCAGCATTTT. Protein product: CASKSDPASNQPQHF.